This entry lists 30 T cell receptor beta chains sequenced from one sample in a study of patients and donors after allogeneic stem cell transplantation. TCRdb redid the calling of the RT-PCR reads with MiXCR, one entry per CDR3 protein. The sample has roughly 250,000 distinct CDR3 sequences, roughly 13% seen once. The specimen was blood, either unsorted or a sorted T cell fraction (not recorded which). These TCRs come from a human donor who was either an allogeneic HSCT recipient or a stem cell or donor lymphocyte infusion donor (not recorded which). It is not recorded whose cells these are; they may come from a transplant donor.

This clonotype was observed a handful of times. V usage is TRBV29-1 and J usage is TRBJ2-3; D remains unclear. Trimming removed 0 bases at V and 3 bases at J, with 7 bases between. The germline CDR1 and CDR2 sequences are SQVTM and ANQGSEA. The CDR3 has 13 amino acids. The CDR3 DNA reads as TGCAGCGTTGAAGATCTCCTGACAGATACGCAGTATTTT. This sequence encodes CSVEDLLTDTQYF.

CDR3 sequence reads: CASSYAERSGNTIYF. CDR3 coding DNA: TGTGCCAGCAGTTACGCAGAACGCTCTGGAAACACCATATATTTT. The rearrangement joins TRBV6-5 to TRBJ1-3; no clear D. V was trimmed by 2 bases and J by 0 bases, leaving 8 bases between them. This CDR3 is 15 amino acids long. CDR1 is MNHEY and CDR2 is SVGAGI in the germline V gene.

This chain connects TRBV4-1 to TRBJ2-2; tentatively, D is TRBD1 or TRBD2 (6 bases each). CDR1 and CDR2 from the germline V gene are MGHRA and YSYEKL. The CDR3 totals 15 residues. With 4 bases removed from V and 3 bases from J, the gap between germline ends came to 12 bases. The chain's CDR3 is CASSPQEGDTGELFF. CDR3 sequence (DNA): TGCGCCAGCAGCCCACAGGAGGGGGACACCGGGGAGCTGTTTTTT.

V and J are TRBV30 and TRBJ2-3; tentatively, D is TRBD1 or TRBD2 (5 bases each). V lost 0 bases and J 1 base, leaving 8 bases between the germline ends. This CDR3 spans 14 amino acids. Germline values: CDR1 GTSNPN, CDR2 SVGIG (reference sequence). The CDR3 DNA sequence: TGTGCCTGGAGTGTACCGGGACGCACAGATACGCAGTATTTT. It encodes CAWSVPGRTDTQYF.

This clonotype was observed a handful of times. CDR3 in amino acids: CASRPLAGGYNEQFF. CDR3 sequence (DNA): TGTGCCAGCAGGCCACTAGCGGGGGGCTACAATGAGCAGTTCTTC. The chain couples TRBV2 to TRBJ2-1; TRBD2 matches 12 bases. J gave up 3 bases and V 6 bases, and 3 bases lay outside the gene matches. Germline V lookup: CDR1 SNHLY, CDR2 FYNNEI. CDR3 length equals 15 residues.

V and J are TRBV12-3 or TRBV12-4 and TRBJ2-3; TRBD2 matches at 10 bases. V lost 2 bases, J lost 8 bases, and 10 bases stayed unmatched. The CDR3 is made up of 16 amino acids. For the CDR3, the DNA is TGTGCCAGCAGTTTAAGAAGCGGGGGGGCTCAGCCTACGCAGTATTTT. The encoded protein is CASSLRSGGAQPTQYF.

This clonotype was detected many times. The chain recombines TRBV7-2 with TRBJ1-5; 8 bases are a match to TRBD1. Per germline, CDR1 SGHTA and CDR2 FQGNSA. V was clipped by 5 bases and J by 0 bases; unmatched bases: 3. This CDR3 is 15 amino acids long. For the CDR3, the DNA is TGTGCCAGCAGCCTGGACAGGGCTAGCAATCAGCCCCAGCATTTT. It codes for CASSLDRASNQPQHF.

This clonotype was observed a few times. V usage is TRBV27 and J usage is TRBJ2-7, with 9 bases fitting TRBD1. Germline CDR1 and CDR2: MNHEY and SMNVEV (reference sequence). The CDR3 is 15 residues long. Germline trimming cut 7 bases from V and 1 base from J; bases unmatched to any gene: 8. CDR3 in DNA: TGTGCCAGCAACCTCGGACAGGGGAGATCCTACGAGCAGTACTTC. Protein: CASNLGQGRSYEQYF.

This clonotype has a count of ten or more. The chain joins TRBV9 to TRBJ2-1, with D unclear. V lost 0 bases to trimming and J lost 7 bases, with 11 bases between them. The CDR3 totals 14 residues. Germline V lookup: CDR1 SGDLS, CDR2 YYNGEE. The CDR3 sequence: CASSVVVSSNEQFF. In DNA form, the CDR3 reads TGTGCCAGCAGCGTAGTCGTCTCGTCGAATGAGCAGTTCTTC.

There are a few counts of this clonotype. This chain connects TRBV20-1 to TRBJ2-7, with D maybe TRBD1 (6 bases). CDR1 DFQATT and CDR2 SNEGSKA come from the germline V gene (reference sequence). The V end lost 1 base, the J end lost 8 bases, and 12 bases lay between the germline ends. The CDR3 is 12 residues long. The chain's CDR3 is CSARGTAFKQYF. CDR3 bases: TGCAGTGCTAGAGGGACAGCGTTTAAGCAGTACTTC.

The J gene is TRBJ1-1, the V gene TRBV7-9, with D possibly being TRBD1 (5 bases). The V end lost 1 base, the J end lost 7 bases, and 13 bases lay between the germline ends. CDR1 and CDR2 (germline): SEHNR, FQNEAQ (reference sequence). This CDR3 has 14 residues. Written as DNA, the CDR3 is TGTGCCAGCAGCTTAGTTTTCGGCAGGGATGAAGCTTTCTTT. This codes for CASSLVFGRDEAFF.

The J gene is TRBJ2-4, the V gene TRBV7-2, with D possibly TRBD2 on 5 matching bases. CDR1 and CDR2 (germline): SGHTA, FQGNSA. Trimming took off 6 bases at V and 0 bases at J, with 15 bases between the two ends. This CDR3 has 16 amino acids. The CDR3 nucleotides are TGTGCCAGCAGATTCGTGGCGGGTGGAGCCAAAAACATTCAGTACTTC. This sequence encodes CASRFVAGGAKNIQYF.

This clonotype came up many times. The genes are TRBV19 and TRBJ1-2; tentative D call: TRBD1 (5 bases). Germline CDR1 reads LNHDA; CDR2 reads SQIVND (reference sequence). This CDR3 spans 15 amino acids. Deletions cut 3 bases from V and 4 bases from J, with 15 bases between. The CDR3 loop reads CASSIGTQGVYGYTF. Written as DNA, the CDR3 is TGTGCCAGTAGTATCGGGACGCAGGGTGTCTATGGCTACACCTTC.

The chain joins TRBV11-1 to TRBJ1-4; 7 nucleotides line up with TRBD1. CDR1 and CDR2 (germline): SGHAT, FQDESV (reference sequence). The CDR3 consists of 15 residues. The V gene end was trimmed by 4 bases and the J gene end by 4 bases; junction bases not matched to a gene: 6. The CDR3 coding sequence is TGTGCCAGCAGCTCCTCCGGGACAGTTAATGAAAAACTGTTTTTT. Residues: CASSSSGTVNEKLFF. Combining the CDR3 with reference TRBV11-1 and TRBJ1-4 gives the whole variable domain EAEVAQSPRYKITEKSQAVAFWCDPISGHATLYWYRQILGQGPELLVQFQDESVVDDSQLPKDRFSAERLKGVDSTLKIQPAELGDSAMYLCASSSSGTVNEKLFFGSGTQLSVL.

The chain links TRBV4-3 to TRBJ1-6; 7 bases align to TRBD1. J was trimmed by 0 bases and V by 6 bases; bases with no gene match: 2. The CDR3 totals 15 residues. Germline CDR1 is LGHNA and CDR2 is YSLEER. The CDR3 bases are TGCGCCAGCAGAGACAGGGACTCCTATAATTCACCCCTCCACTTT. Its translation: CASRDRDSYNSPLHF.

As to this clonotype: A read error may explain this, as a much larger clone is one base away. This chain uses TRBV11-2 with TRBJ2-3; 8 bases are shared with TRBD2. Germline-derived CDR1 and CDR2 are SGHAT and FQNNGV. The CDR3 is made up of 18 amino acids. In DNA form, the CDR3 reads TGTGCCAGCACCTTAGGGTCCTGGCAGCGGGAGAATTGGGATACGCAGTATTTT. Translated, it gives CASTLGSWQRENWDTQYF.

In its sample, this clonotype was seen many times. The chain uses TRBV20-1 and TRBJ1-5; 9 bases fit TRBD1. V was pared by 1 base and J by 2 bases, with 6 bases of the junction left unmatched. The CDR3 sequence is 16 residues long. The germline CDR1 and CDR2 sequences are DFQATT and SNEGSKA (reference sequence). CDR3 region: CSARGNRGLGNQPQHF. The CDR3 bases are TGCAGTGCTAGAGGAAACAGGGGGCTTGGCAATCAGCCCCAGCATTTT.

This clonotype occurred a few times. This chain uses TRBV7-8 with TRBJ1-6; D is undetermined. Trimming took off 0 bases at V and 6 bases at J, with 6 bases between the two ends. The CDR3 sequence is 14 residues long. Germline assignment: CDR1 SGHVS and CDR2 FQNEAQ. CDR3 nucleotide sequence: TGTGCCAGCAGCTTAGCGGGAGGTAATTCACCCCTCCACTTT. This encodes CASSLAGGNSPLHF.

This chain uses TRBV7-2 with TRBJ1-3, with D uncertain. Germline lookup yields CDR1 SGHTA and CDR2 FQGNSA. This CDR3 has 15 amino acids. V lost 1 base and J 2 bases, leaving 9 bases between the germline ends. CDR3 protein: CASSLVSAAGNTIYF. As DNA, the CDR3 is TGTGCCAGCAGCTTAGTTTCGGCAGCTGGAAACACCATATATTTT.

This clonotype was counted only a few times. The genes are TRBV24-1 and TRBJ1-5, with D possibly being TRBD1 (5 bases). CDR3 length: 15 residues. V was pared by 4 bases and J by 5 bases, with 14 bases between. Germline V gene lookup returns CDR1 KGHDR and CDR2 SFDVKD. CDR3 protein: CATSDSSGFHQPQHF. CDR3 bases: TGTGCCACCAGTGACTCTTCAGGGTTCCATCAGCCCCAGCATTTT.

The genes are TRBV6-1 and TRBJ1-3, with a weak D call TRBD1 (6 bases). This CDR3 has 14 residues. CDR1 and CDR2 from the germline V gene are MNHNS and SASEGT. Trimming removed 6 bases from V and 4 bases from J, with 13 bases in between. DNA of the CDR3: TGTGCCAGCAGACAGGGATCGGAGGGAAACACCATATATTTT. Translating gives CASRQGSEGNTIYF.

The chain links TRBV3-1 to TRBJ2-3; 9 bases align to TRBD2. Unmatched junction bases numbered 6, after V lost 6 bases and J lost 2 bases. This CDR3 contains 15 residues. The germline gives CDR1 LGHDT, CDR2 YNNKEL (reference sequence). In DNA form, the CDR3 reads TGTGCCAGCAGGAAAGGACTAGCGATCACAGATACGCAGTATTTT. Amino acid sequence: CASRKGLAITDTQYF.

This clonotype came up a few times. CDR3 sequence reads: CASSLGFLAGTHNEQFF. The CDR3 DNA is TGTGCCAGCAGCTTAGGATTCCTAGCGGGAACTCACAATGAGCAGTTCTTC. V and J are TRBV7-9 and TRBJ2-1; 9 bases agree with TRBD2. The length of the CDR3 is 17 residues. The J segment lost 5 bases and the V segment lost 1 base, leaving 9 bases of the junction unmatched. Germline loops: CDR1 SEHNR, CDR2 FQNEAQ (reference sequence).

There are many counts of this clonotype. This chain links TRBV19 with TRBJ1-4; 7 bases align to TRBD1. This CDR3 has 15 amino acids. CDR1 is LNHDA, CDR2 SQIVND, per germline (reference sequence). V lost 4 bases to trimming and J lost 2 bases; unmatched junction nucleotides: 4. CDR3 region: CASSTGGGTNEKLFF. CDR3 DNA: TGTGCCAGTAGTACAGGGGGGGGGACTAATGAAAAACTGTTTTTT.

The sample holds a few counts of this clonotype. The chain carries TRBV20-1 and TRBJ2-1; 8 nucleotides line up with TRBD1. Germline values: CDR1 DFQATT, CDR2 SNEGSKA (reference sequence). The CDR3 runs 13 residues. V dropped 6 bases and J dropped 8; count of bases not matched to a gene: 9. CDR3 DNA sequence: TGCAGTGCAAACCCAGGGGGCTTCGATGAGCAGTTCTTC. Its protein is CSANPGGFDEQFF.

The chain carries TRBV12-5 and TRBJ2-3; 14 bases map to TRBD2. Germline trimming cut 9 bases from V and 3 bases from J; bases unmatched to any gene: 8. The germline V gene has CDR1 LGHNT and CDR2 FRNRAP. The CDR3 is made up of 16 amino acids. The CDR3 is CASLTSGGALTDTQYF. The DNA of the CDR3 is TGTGCTAGCTTGACTAGCGGGGGGGCCCTGACAGATACGCAGTATTTT. Full variable domain (outside the CDR3, taken from reference TRBV12-5 and TRBJ2-3): DARVTQTPRHKVTEMGQEVTMRCQPILGHNTVFWYRQTMMQGLELLAYFRNRAPLDDSGMPKDRFSAEMPDATLATLKIQPSEPRDSAVYFCASLTSGGALTDTQYFGPGTRLTVL.

The table lists this clonotype with many counts. The gene calls are TRBV12-3 or TRBV12-4 and TRBJ1-2, with D unclear. Trimming removed 2 bases from V and 5 bases from J, with 9 bases in between. The CDR3 has 13 amino acids. CDR3 protein: CASSLRPGYGYTF. DNA for the CDR3: TGTGCCAGCAGTTTAAGGCCAGGTTATGGCTACACCTTC.

This chain links TRBV10-3 with TRBJ2-3, with 9 bases that match TRBD2. The germline V gene has CDR1 ENHRY and CDR2 SYGVKD. The CDR3 spans 16 residues. V gave up 5 bases and J gave up 3 bases; unmatched junction bases: 9. The CDR3 loop reads CAISSPSTSGTDTQYF. The CDR3 DNA sequence: TGTGCCATCAGTTCCCCGTCTACTAGCGGGACAGATACGCAGTATTTT.

This clonotype was seen more than once but under ten times. The chain recombines TRBV27 with TRBJ2-1; 10 positions agree with TRBD2. Germline V gene sequence: CDR1 MNHEY, CDR2 SMNVEV (reference sequence). The V and J ends lost 2 bases and 1 base, in that order; junction bases with no gene match: 5. The CDR3 runs 17 residues. In nucleotides, the CDR3 is TGTGCCAGCAGTTTACCTACTAGCGGGACTTCCTACAATGAGCAGTTCTTC. Encoded protein: CASSLPTSGTSYNEQFF.

In its sample, this clonotype was seen many times. V usage is TRBV5-4 and J usage is TRBJ1-1; D perhaps matches TRBD1 (6 bases). The V and J ends lost 4 bases and 5 bases respectively, with 12 bases between them. Per the germline V gene, CDR1 is SGHNT and CDR2 is YYREEE (reference sequence). The CDR3 has 13 residues. CDR3 sequence (DNA): TGTGCCAGCAGCCTGGACAGCCTAACTGAAGCTTTCTTT. Its protein is CASSLDSLTEAFF.